The source of this T cell receptor (beta chain) is a study of blood T cell repertoires in COVID-19. Study context: Acute and convalescent COVID-19 samples came from the United States, Italy and Spain. The cDNA or gDNA used as material had been derived from T cells, B-cell-depleted T cells, or PBMCs.

Germline V gene sequence: CDR1 MGHRA, CDR2 YSYEKL. V was pared by 3 bases and J by 4 bases, with 12 bases between. This CDR3 region has 14 residues. Per the original methods: By means of reference gene primer amplification, nucleated cell counts were estimated. The assay was immunoSEQ multiplex PCR, and TCRdb's table has in-frame clones only and misses some. That table is the source of V, J and clone size, and D and trimming were worked out from the DNA. The sample has about 170,000 clones, roughly 87% seen once. Sequenced: peripheral blood. This clonotype was obtained from a woman in her fifties or sixties with acute or convalescent COVID-19. This chain connects TRBV4-1 to TRBJ1-1, with a tentative D call TRBD1 (5 bases). The CDR3 protein is CASSHMTAVTEAFF. The CDR3, as DNA: TGCGCCAGCAGCCATATGACAGCTGTCACTGAAGCTTTCTTT.